This T cell receptor (beta chain) was profiled in a study of blood T cells in healthy people across ages. A J-beta primer mix and a sample-barcoded 5' primer were used in a second PCR of roughly 6 to 11 cycles. A 12-random-nucleotide template-switch adaptor tagged each cDNA molecule. TCRdb reanalysed the 5' RACE reads using MiXCR and keeps one entry per CDR3 protein. The sample has 1.5 million to 2 million distinct CDR3 sequences, under 30% seen once. This clonotype has at least ten counts. The TCR sequence derives from a woman in her 30s in good health. The sample taken for sequencing was blood.

The CDR3 region is CASSPLTGGAYEQYF. The CDR3 nucleotides read TGCGCCAGCAGCCCTCTCACAGGAGGGGCCTACGAGCAGTACTTC. This sequence joins TRBV5-1 and TRBJ2-7; TRBD2 is a possible D gene (6 bases). CDR1 is SGHRS and CDR2 is YFSETQ in the germline V gene. Trimming took 4 bases from V and 2 from J, leaving 16 bases between them. The CDR3 length is 15 residues.